The TCR beta chain under discussion was sequenced for a study of T cell responses to AZD1222 COVID-19 vaccine (dated by TCRdb to 2020 to 2022). Regarding the research as a whole: AZD1222 recipients whose second dose came at about 4 weeks and those whose second dose came at about 12 weeks were combined into one group, since spike-specific TCR depth and breadth did not differ between the two schedules. TCR sequencing was performed for some 250 trial participants, of whom roughly 200 were given two doses of AZD1222 and 26 were given two doses of MenACWY control vaccine. Enrollment into the trials was organized by age into subgroups of 18-55, 56-69 and 70-plus years, and those subgroups contained around 150, 28 and 57 TCR-sequenced participants, respectively.

The time point label, as the study defines it: baseline before first vaccination. Vaccinee samples were obtained from the UK trials COV001 and COV002, which included a single-blind randomized controlled phase 2/3 trial of AZD1222 (ChAdOx1 nCoV-19) in healthy adults. For TCRbeta chain sequencing, PBMC samples from trial participants were taken at day 0 and at day 28 after the second dose. Beyond this particular receptor, the publication reports: Conclusions about previously exposed vaccinees are limited because only six or seven AZD1222 recipients were SARS-CoV-2 seropositive at baseline. Reportedly, close to half of the unique spike-specific TCRs recognized epitopes lying outside the regions that are mutated in the B.1.351 and B.1.1.7 variants. The vaccine-associated CD4 TCRs covered the entire spike protein, and the dominant responses fell in regions 160-218 and 743-854. The 56-69-year group was small, and its depth increase did not reach significance, likely because of low power. Spike-specific TCR breadth and depth rose significantly after two AZD1222 doses compared with day 0 and with MenACWY recipients. No day 14 peak-response samples were available, so repertoires were characterized only after the peak T cell response. Most participants were white British and females outnumbered males, and the authors suggested that clonal diversity may have been underestimated.

The CDR3 spans 13 residues, from the cysteine through the phenylalanine. The read is trimmed to its CDR3 DNA, 39 bases read in frame from base 1. From a lookup of the germline V gene (reference sequence), CDR1 and CDR2 are GTSNPN and SVGIG. The germline V and J ends show losses of 4 bases and 5 bases respectively, and no gene match explains 7 bases of the junction. The CDR3 regions of human TCRbeta chains were subjected to immunosequencing. The published analysis was carried out like this. Repertoire TCRs were checked for matches against a reference library of SARS-CoV-2-specific TCRs that had been generated using the MIRA antigen-specificity platform. Breadth was defined as the fraction of unique TCRs that were SARS-CoV-2-associated. Depth was defined as the fraction of total T cells that were SARS-CoV-2-associated. Using the MIRA data, every spike-specific TCR was mapped to the spike region that the TCR reacted to and assigned to either a CD4 or a CD8 class. Log10-transformed breadth and depth values were compared by one-way ANOVA with Sidak's multiple comparisons tests. In TCRdb, the immuneACCESS table is reduced to in-frame sequences with V and J assigned. These tables do not hold every clone; where another copy was compared, an unresolved V gene accounts for under half, and the others remain unexplained. V, J and clone size are those of that table, while D and trimming were read from the DNA. This sample comprises approximately 110,000 clones, more than 75% of them detected only once. Of the sample, around 10% falls within the top ten clones.

Worth noting for this clone: Its antigen is not yet known. Base qualities were left out, and no much larger clone turns up one base away.

Material: peripheral blood, obtained on day 0 of AZD1222 vaccination. The source of this sequence is an adult in good health. The sequence joins TRBV30 to TRBJ2-5; 7 middle bases align to TRBD1. The DNA sequence is TGTGCCTGGAATAGACAGGGTTGGGAGACCCAGTACTTC. The encoded protein is CAWNRQGWETQYF.